This T cell receptor beta chain comes out of a study of blood T cell repertoires in COVID-19. In germline, CDR1 is LGHNA, CDR2 YNFKEQ. The V end lost 0 bases, the J end lost 3 bases, and 8 bases lay between the germline ends. This CDR3 spans 15 amino acids. As processed by the authors: Estimates of nucleated cell counts were drawn from the amplification of reference gene primers. This table comes from immunoSEQ multiplex PCR, and its TCRdb copy is limited to in-frame clones, with some not included. The DNA was the basis for D and trimming; V, J and clone size are from that table. The sample holds 25,000 to 30,000 clones, 80% to 90% seen once.

The TCR was taken from a human donor in a cohort sampled during active COVID-19. The donor label of this sample is uncertain. The sample taken for sequencing was peripheral blood. The gene calls are TRBV4-2 and TRBJ1-4; possible D gene TRBD1, 6 bases. The CDR3 sequence: CASSQDPGANEKLFF. CDR3 coding DNA: TGTGCCAGCAGCCAAGATCCAGGGGCTAATGAAAAACTGTTTTTT.